Shown below are 10 T cell receptor beta chains from a single sample sequenced in a study of OX40 agonist ivuxolimab in advanced cancers. Measured with immunoSEQ multiplex PCR; TCRdb has only the in-frame clones, and not every one. The sample consists of over 50,000 clones, about four fifths of them appearing once. The sequenced sample was CD4+ or CD8+ T cells sorted from blood, obtained in a trial of the OX40 agonist ivuxolimab. These receptors all stem from an adult with an advanced solid tumor such as melanoma, head and neck, liver or kidney cancer.

The chain recombines TRBV5-1 with TRBJ1-4; 8 bases fit TRBD1. Germline V gene data show CDR1 as SGHRS and CDR2 as YFSETQ. J gave up 0 bases and V 7 bases, and 11 bases lay outside the gene matches. CDR3 length: 17 amino acids. The DNA of the CDR3 is TGCGCCAGCGGGCAGGGGGCGTCCCCTGCAACTAATGAAAAACTGTTTTTT. Residues: CASGQGASPATNEKLFF.

This chain connects TRBV28 to TRBJ2-4; 9 bases map to TRBD2. Germline loops: CDR1 MDHEN, CDR2 SYDVKM. The CDR3 length is 18 residues. Trimming removed 4 bases from V and 0 bases from J; junction bases left unmatched: 10. CDR3 protein: CASSSFLAGELAKNIQYF. In DNA form, the CDR3 reads TGTGCCAGCAGTTCCTTCTTAGCGGGGGAACTAGCCAAAAACATTCAGTACTTC.

The chain is built from TRBV10-3 and TRBJ2-7; D is ambiguous. The CDR3 loop spans 13 amino acids. V was trimmed by 7 bases and J by 2 bases, leaving 12 bases between them. Germline V gene sequence: CDR1 ENHRY, CDR2 SYGVKD. CDR3 coding DNA: TGTGCCATCATGCGTCAGCAAACCTACGAGCAGTACTTC. It encodes CAIMRQQTYEQYF.

In DNA form, the CDR3 reads TGTGCCAGCAGCCCAGAGGACAGGGCGTACACAGATACGCAGTATTTT. Amino acids: CASSPEDRAYTDTQYF. This chain joins TRBV4-2 and TRBJ2-3; 8 bases fit TRBD1. The CDR3 length is 16 residues. Germline CDR1 LGHNA, CDR2 YNFKEQ. V lost 4 bases to trimming and J lost 2 bases; unmatched junction nucleotides: 8.

The V call is TRBV14, the J call TRBJ2-1; tentatively, D is TRBD2 (6 bases). The CDR3 length is 13 residues. The V gene's germline CDR1 is SGHDN and CDR2 FVKESK. The ends were cut back, 4 bases at V and 8 bases at J, with 12 bases in the middle. CDR3 in DNA: TGTGCCAGCAGCCGACGCGGGGTCTATGAGCAGTTCTTC. This codes for CASSRRGVYEQFF.

The chain recombines TRBV21-1 with TRBJ2-1; the tabulated D call, TRBD1, remains unverified against the DNA. TRBV21-1 is described as a pseudogene. The CDR3 contains 20 residues. Written as DNA, the CDR3 is TGTGCCAGCAGCAAAGCCTCCCGTCAACAGGGCAGGAGGAATAACAATGAGCAGTTCTTC. Translating gives CASSKASRQQGRRNNNEQFF.

Here the CDR3 DNA reads TGCGCCAGCAGCCAAGTTGGCGCGGGAGGTGGTGAGCAGTTCTTC. Its translation is CASSQVGAGGGEQFF. The V and J genes are TRBV4-1 and TRBJ2-1, with TRBD2 identical over 8 bases. The germline gives CDR1 MGHRA, CDR2 YSYEKL. Unmatched junction bases numbered 8, after V lost 1 base and J lost 9 bases. This CDR3 has 15 residues.

J is TRBJ2-3 and V is TRBV6-1, with D possibly being TRBD2 (5 bases). This CDR3 spans 17 amino acids. Trimming shortened V by 0 bases and J by 4 bases, and 17 bases separated the two germline ends. CDR1 and CDR2 (germline): MNHNS, SASEGT. CDR3 coding DNA: TGTGCCAGCAGTGAAGCGGGGAGTCTCCTCATCGCAGATACGCAGTATTTT. Translated: CASSEAGSLLIADTQYF.

The gene calls are TRBV7-8 and TRBJ2-7, with D perhaps being TRBD1 or TRBD2 (5 bases each). Germline loops: CDR1 SGHVS, CDR2 FQNEAQ. There are 15 residues in the CDR3. V lost 5 bases and J 3 bases, leaving 17 bases between the germline ends. The DNA for the CDR3 is TGTGCCAGCAGCCCGAGAGGTCTGGGGGTCTACGAGCAGTACTTC. It yields the protein CASSPRGLGVYEQYF.

V and J are TRBV19 and TRBJ2-1, with D possibly being TRBD2 (6 bases). This CDR3 has 14 residues. Germline CDR1 LNHDA, CDR2 SQIVND (reference sequence). The V end lost 5 bases, the J end lost 0 bases, and 8 bases lay between the germline ends. Written as DNA, the CDR3 is TGTGCCAGTAGTGCCGGGGGCTCCTACAATGAGCAGTTCTTC. It is translated as CASSAGGSYNEQFF.